This TCR beta chain was obtained from a study of CD8 T cells in ankylosing spondylitis. Broader study findings: Blood from ankylosing spondylitis patients appeared to carry a characteristic roughly 8-variant TCR beta motif.

V lost 3 bases to trimming and J lost 0 bases, with 9 bases between them. Germline V gives CDR1 DFQATT, CDR2 SNEGSKA (reference sequence). The CDR3 consists of 14 residues. Libraries for TCR beta were made by quantitative 5'-RACE with molecular barcodes. TCRdb re-called the 5' RACE reads with MiXCR, one entry per CDR3 protein. The sample yields roughly 38,000 distinct CDR3 sequences, 15% to 20% seen once. With respect to this clonotype: Its target is not known.

This rearrangement joins TRBV20-1 to TRBJ2-1, with TRBD1 as a possible D gene (6 bases). This clonotype originated in a male donor with ankylosing spondylitis or in good health (not recorded which). The sequenced sample consisted of blood. CDR3 sequence reads: CSARTGRSYNEQFF. The CDR3 DNA is TGCAGTGCTAGGACAGGACGCTCCTACAATGAGCAGTTCTTC.